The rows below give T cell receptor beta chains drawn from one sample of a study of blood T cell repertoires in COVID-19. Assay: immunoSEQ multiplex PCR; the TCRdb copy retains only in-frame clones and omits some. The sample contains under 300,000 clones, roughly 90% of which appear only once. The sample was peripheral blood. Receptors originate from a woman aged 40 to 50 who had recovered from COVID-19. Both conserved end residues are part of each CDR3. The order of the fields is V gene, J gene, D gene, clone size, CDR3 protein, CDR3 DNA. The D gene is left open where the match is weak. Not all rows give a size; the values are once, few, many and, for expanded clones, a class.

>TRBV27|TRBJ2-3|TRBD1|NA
CASSLDRGTDTQYF
TGTGCCAGCAGTTTAGACAGGGGCACAGATACGCAGTATTTT
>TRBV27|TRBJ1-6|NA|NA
CASSLRAIHNSPLHF
TGTGCCAGCAGCCTGAGGGCTATCCATAATTCACCCCTCCACTTT
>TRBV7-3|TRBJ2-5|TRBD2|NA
CASSQSPVSGPQETQYF
TGTGCCAGCAGCCAATCCCCAGTTAGCGGGCCCCAAGAGACCCAGTACTTC
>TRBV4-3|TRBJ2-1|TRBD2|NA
CASSQVRSKTSGMVSYNEQFF
TGCGCCAGCAGCCAAGTACGGTCGAAGACTAGCGGGATGGTGTCCTACAATGAGCAGTTCTTC
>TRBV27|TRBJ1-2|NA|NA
CASSSSWAASGYGYTF
TGTGCCAGCAGTTCCTCATGGGCAGCTTCGGGGTATGGCTACACCTTC
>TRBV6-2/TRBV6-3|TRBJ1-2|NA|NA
CASSYTQGKSVNYGYTF
TGTGCCAGCAGTTACACCCAGGGGAAGAGCGTAAACTATGGCTACACCTTC
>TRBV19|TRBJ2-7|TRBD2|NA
CASSIVTSGHEQYF
TGTGCCAGTAGTATAGTTACTAGCGGACACGAGCAGTACTTC
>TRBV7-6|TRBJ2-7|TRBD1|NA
CASSPEGQVLTISSYEQYF
TGTGCCAGCAGCCCGGAGGGACAGGTGCTAACGATCAGCTCCTACGAGCAGTACTTC
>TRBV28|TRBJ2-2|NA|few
CASSFPPTRSLNTGELFF
TGTGCCAGCAGTTTTCCGCCCACGAGGTCCCTGAACACCGGGGAGCTGTTTTTT
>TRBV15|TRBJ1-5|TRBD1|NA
CATSREAGTGINSNQPQHF
TGTGCCACCAGCAGGGAAGCCGGGACAGGAATAAATAGCAATCAGCCCCAGCATTTT